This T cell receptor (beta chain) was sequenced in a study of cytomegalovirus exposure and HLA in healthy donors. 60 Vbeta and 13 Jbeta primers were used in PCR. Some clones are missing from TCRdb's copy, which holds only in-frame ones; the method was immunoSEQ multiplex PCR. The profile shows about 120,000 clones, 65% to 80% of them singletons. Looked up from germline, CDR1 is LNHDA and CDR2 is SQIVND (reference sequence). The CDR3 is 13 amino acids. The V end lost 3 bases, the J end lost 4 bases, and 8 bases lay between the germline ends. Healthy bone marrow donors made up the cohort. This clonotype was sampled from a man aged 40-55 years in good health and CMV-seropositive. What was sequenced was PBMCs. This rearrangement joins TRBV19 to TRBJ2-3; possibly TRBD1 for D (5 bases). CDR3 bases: TGTGCCAGTAGTATGTCCAGGGCAGATACGCAGTATTTT. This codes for CASSMSRADTQYF.